The sequence of this TCR beta chain was determined in a study of blood T cell repertoires in COVID-19. This clone was recorded only once. All recovered Cohort 3 donors got two negative PCRs, got clearance, or saw symptom resolution. Profiled with immunoSEQ multiplex PCR; TCRdb holds only in-frame clones, not every one. The sample consists of 180,000 or so clones, 80% to 90% of them appearing once. This CDR3 has 15 residues. Trimming left V 4 bases short and J 1 base short, with 12 bases between. Germline CDR1 is KGHDR and CDR2 is SFDVKD. This TCR derives from a man between 50 and 59 years old who had recovered from COVID-19. What was sequenced was PBMCs or T cells enriched from blood (not recorded which). The rearrangement uses TRBV24-1 and TRBJ1-1, with D possibly TRBD1 on 6 matching bases. CDR3 sequence reads: CATSDPRGANTEAFF. In nucleotides, the CDR3 is TGTGCCACCAGTGACCCACGGGGGGCGAACACTGAAGCTTTCTTT.